Given below is one TCR beta chain in context. This receptor's antigen is unknown. No clone much larger than this one lies a single base away; base qualities are absent. The immunoSEQ Assay, a bias-controlled multiplex PCR, was used to amplify TCRbeta CDR3 regions from genomic DNA. Per the original workflow: Nucleated cell counts per sample were estimated from amplification of reference gene primers within the assay. To quantify the absolute abundance of each unique TCRbeta CDR3 rearrangement, sequence reads were collapsed and filtered. For each sample, productive Simpson clonality was calculated by taking the square root of Simpson's diversity index across productive rearrangements. Drawn from immuneACCESS, this table holds only the in-frame rearrangements with V and J called that TCRdb kept. Clones are partly lost; checked studies trace under half to an unresolved V gene and leave the rest unexplained. That table furnishes V, J and clone size, whereas the DNA furnished D and trimming. Within this sample are roughly 380,000 clones, with roughly 90% of them counted one time only. The ten largest clones add up to approximately 1.5% of the sample.

This record belongs to a study of blood T cell repertoires in COVID-19 (dated by TCRdb to the early 2020s). At the level of the whole study: Samples covering the acute and convalescent phases of COVID-19 were provided by collaborators in the United States, Italy and Spain. The samples were drawn from two sources: the first 160 participants of the ongoing ImmuneRACE study, and 1,000 to 1,500 subjects contributed by 6 global collaborators. The dataset comprised deeply sampled blood TCRbeta repertoires from subjects exposed to, actively infected with, or recovered from COVID-19. A freely available public database, intended as a resource for researchers studying the immune response to SARS-CoV-2, is where the repertoires were released. The sample metadata nearly always contained a de-identified subject ID, COVID-19 status, age in years and sex. Where HLA class I and class II types were available, the types were taken from metadata supplied by the sample provider, not from assay-based typing. The prospective study material was composed of cDNA or gDNA derived from T cells, B-cell-depleted T cells, or PBMCs. Summary of the overall study and its limitations: The amount of clinical and demographic metadata varied by source and participant and was provided uncurated.

At one collaborating source in Seattle, patients were enrolled during active infection and were followed longitudinally through the course of disease. Whole blood was collected in K2EDTA tubes by collaborating institutions according to the institutions' own protocols. Collaborator samples were shipped for TCRbeta analysis as frozen whole blood, isolated PBMCs, or DNA extracted from either sample type. Per the germline V gene, MNHGY is the CDR1 and SVAAGI is the CDR2. CDR3 length: 15 amino acids, cysteine to phenylalanine. Only the CDR3 DNA stays, 45 bases, in frame from base 1. V drops 6 bases and J drops 2 bases, leaving 16 bases in between.

This clonotype was sampled from a woman aged 40 to 50 with COVID-19, enrolled during active disease. The sequence joins TRBV6-9 to TRBJ2-5; TRBD2 is possibly the D segment (6 matching bases). The sample consisted of peripheral blood. The nucleotide sequence is given as TGTGCCAGCAGCCCATTTCTAGCGCAGCAAGAGACCCAGTACTTC. This translates into CASSPFLAQQETQYF.